Reported below is one T cell receptor beta chain. Antigen: not known. This sample was included in a study of beta chain features in type 1 diabetes. Sequencing targeted expressed TCRB transcripts, as all isolated RNA had been reverse transcribed. Assay used: immunoSEQ multiplex PCR; TCRdb lists only in-frame clones, some missing. Here the sample spans roughly 150,000 clones, roughly 59% being singletons. Germline lookup yields CDR1 SQVTM and CDR2 ANQGSEA. The V gene lost 7 bases and the J gene lost 0 bases, with 12 bases spanning the gap. This CDR3 region has 13 residues. Regarding the study as a whole: The naive, central memory and Treg TCRB repertoires looked more alike in patients than they did in healthy donors. All four CD4+ subsets from Type 1 diabetes patients carried moderately but significantly shorter TCRB CDR3s.

Sample: naive CD4+ T cells from blood. This TCR was recovered from a young man with type 1 diabetes. The chain is built from TRBV29-1 and TRBJ1-1, with TRBD1 as a possible D gene (5 bases). The CDR3 nucleotides are TGCAGCGCGGAAGACAGCATGAACACTGAAGCTTTCTTT. Translated, it gives CSAEDSMNTEAFF.